This T cell receptor beta chain was captured by sequencing in a study of early T cells in non-severe SARS-CoV-2 infection. Study as a whole: Chains from this unsorted whole-blood bulk RNA could not be paired. Findings and caveats of the study: Anti-spike CD8 specificities were favored by VDJdb matching, whose results missed private and CD4 specificities.

Per the germline V gene, CDR1 is SEHNR and CDR2 is FQNEAQ (reference sequence). Trimming shortened V by 6 bases and J by 5 bases, and 14 bases separated the two germline ends. The CDR3 is 13 amino acids. Researchers attached unique molecular identifiers to individual cDNA molecules. TCRdb ran MiXCR on the 5' RACE reads and lists one entry per CDR3 protein. The table shows around 93,000 distinct CDR3 sequences, with approximately 12% occurring only once. About this clonotype: The antigen remains undetermined.

The sequences come from whole blood, collected at baseline. The chain uses TRBV7-9 and TRBJ2-7; no firm D call. This receptor was taken from an adult who was a healthcare worker with PCR-confirmed SARS-CoV-2 infection or an uninfected control (not recorded which). CDR3 sequence (DNA): TGTGCCAGCAGGGCCTGGGAATCCCACGAGCAGTACTTC. Translation gives CASRAWESHEQYF.